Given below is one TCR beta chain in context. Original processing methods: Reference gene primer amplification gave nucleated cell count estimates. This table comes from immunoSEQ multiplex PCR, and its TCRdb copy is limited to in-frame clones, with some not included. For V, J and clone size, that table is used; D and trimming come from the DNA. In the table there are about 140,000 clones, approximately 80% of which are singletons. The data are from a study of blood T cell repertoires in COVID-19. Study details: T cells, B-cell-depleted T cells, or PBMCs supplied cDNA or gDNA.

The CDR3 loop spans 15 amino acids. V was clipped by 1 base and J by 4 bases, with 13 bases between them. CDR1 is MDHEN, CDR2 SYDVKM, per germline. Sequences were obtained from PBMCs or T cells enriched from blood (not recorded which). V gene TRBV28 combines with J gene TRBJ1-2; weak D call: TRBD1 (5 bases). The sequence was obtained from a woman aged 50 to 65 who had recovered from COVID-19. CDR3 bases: TGTGCCAGCAGTTTATCTTCAGGGCCCCGCTATGGCTACACCTTC. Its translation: CASSLSSGPRYGYTF.